These 17 T cell receptor beta chains were sequenced from one sample in a study of blood T cell repertoires in COVID-19 (dated by TCRdb to about 2020). Library preparation employed the immunoSEQ multiplex PCR assay. TCRdb re-hosts the immuneACCESS table, in-frame sequences only. Its copies lack some clones; in the studies checked, an unresolved V gene accounts for under half of them, and the cause for the rest is not known. The sample yields some 180,000 clones; roughly 83% were counted once. Together, the top ten hold around 6.7% of the sample. Specimen: peripheral blood. Receptor source: a woman in her thirties or forties with COVID-19, enrolled during active disease.

The table lists this clone with many counts. The chain links TRBV9 to TRBJ1-6; D unclear. The V end was cut by 0 bases, the J end by 7 bases, with 5 bases between. CDR1 and CDR2 (germline): SGDLS, YYNGEE. The CDR3 loop spans 13 amino acids. The CDR3 region is CASSVDGNSPLHF. CDR3 nucleotide sequence: TGTGCCAGCAGCGTAGACGGGAATTCACCCCTCCACTTT.

This chain connects TRBV19 to TRBJ2-7; perhaps TRBD1 as D (6 bases). V was clipped by 7 bases and J by 4 bases, with 8 bases between them. CDR3 length: 11 amino acids. From germline, CDR1 is LNHDA and CDR2 SQIVND (reference sequence). The CDR3 reads CASITGYEQYF. The CDR3 DNA reads TGTGCCAGTATTACAGGGTACGAGCAGTACTTC.

This chain joins TRBV7-9 and TRBJ2-1; D not certain. V was shortened by 1 base and J by 7 bases, with 5 bases between the two germline ends. Per germline, CDR1 SEHNR and CDR2 FQNEAQ (reference sequence). There are 12 residues in the CDR3. The DNA for the CDR3 is TGTGCCAGCAGCTTAGTTCTTAATGAGCAGTTCTTC. Amino acids: CASSLVLNEQFF. Full variable domain (missing parts from reference TRBV7-9 and TRBJ2-1): DTGVSQNPRHKITKRGQNVTFRCDPISEHNRLYWYRQTLGQGPEFLTYFQNEAQLEKSRLLSDRFSAERPKGSFSTLEIQRTEQGDSAMYLCASSLVLNEQFFGPGTRLTVL.

This chain links TRBV19 with TRBJ1-5; D is possibly TRBD1 (5 bases). V gave up 3 bases and J gave up 1 base, with 7 bases separating them. Germline lookup yields CDR1 LNHDA and CDR2 SQIVND (reference sequence). The CDR3 contains 14 residues. This CDR3 is CASSIGGSNQPQHF. In DNA form, the CDR3 reads TGTGCCAGTAGTATCGGGGGGAGCAATCAGCCCCAGCATTTT.

The V and J genes are TRBV4-1 and TRBJ2-3; the match to TRBD2 covers 7 bases. In germline, CDR1 is MGHRA, CDR2 YSYEKL. The CDR3 runs 16 residues. J was trimmed by 3 bases and V by 0 bases; bases with no gene match: 6. CDR3 sequence (DNA): TGCGCCAGCAGCCAAGATTGGGGGGGGTCTACAGATACGCAGTATTTT. This codes for CASSQDWGGSTDTQYF.

V is TRBV19 and J is TRBJ1-1; D is possibly TRBD1 (6 bases). Trimming cost V 0 bases and J 2 bases, with 13 bases left between them. CDR3 length: 16 residues. CDR1 is LNHDA, CDR2 SQIVND, per germline (reference sequence). CDR3 region: CASSIDQGHPNTEAFF. For the CDR3, the DNA is TGTGCCAGTAGTATAGATCAGGGACACCCCAACACTGAAGCTTTCTTT.

This clone appeared a single time. The chain combines TRBV18 with TRBJ1-1, with D possibly matching TRBD1 (5 bases). Germline values: CDR1 KGHSH, CDR2 LQKENI. The CDR3 runs to 15 residues. The V end lost 3 bases, the J end lost 0 bases, and 11 bases lay between the germline ends. The CDR3 loop is CASSPGGPVNTEAFF. The CDR3 DNA reads TGTGCCAGCTCACCCGGGGGACCGGTGAACACTGAAGCTTTCTTT.

J is TRBJ1-1 and V is TRBV18, with D possibly matching TRBD1 (6 bases). V was clipped by 5 bases and J by 6 bases, with 19 bases between them. The CDR3 extends over 15 amino acids. CDR1 and CDR2 from the germline V gene are KGHSH and LQKENI. CDR3 bases: TGTGCCAGCTCATACTTACAACAGGGAGACGCTGAAGCTTTCTTT. It encodes CASSYLQQGDAEAFF.

V and J are TRBV7-9 and TRBJ1-1; perhaps TRBD1 as D (6 bases). V was shortened by 2 bases and J by 4 bases, with 8 bases between the two germline ends. The CDR3 is made up of 13 amino acids. Germline assignment: CDR1 SEHNR and CDR2 FQNEAQ (reference sequence). CDR3: CASSLRGGTEAFF. CDR3 DNA sequence: TGTGCCAGCAGCTTAAGAGGGGGCACTGAAGCTTTCTTT.

This clone was observed a handful of times. The CDR3 bases are TGTGCCAGCAGCTCGACCGTTAGGGACAAAAACTCCTACGAGCAGTACTTC. As protein: CASSSTVRDKNSYEQYF. The chain couples TRBV5-6 to TRBJ2-7; D is possibly TRBD1 (6 bases). Germline values: CDR1 SGHDT, CDR2 YYEEEE. V was pared by 3 bases and J by 0 bases, with 19 bases between. The CDR3 length is 17 residues.

The chain carries TRBV6-5 and TRBJ1-1, with a possible D match to TRBD1 (5 bases). The V gene's germline CDR1 is MNHEY and CDR2 SVGAGI. The ends were cut back, 8 bases at V and 1 base at J, with 14 bases in the middle. There are 14 residues in the CDR3. The chain's CDR3 is CASYLGRANTEAFF. In DNA form, the CDR3 reads TGTGCCAGCTACCTGGGCAGGGCGAACACTGAAGCTTTCTTT.

This chain joins TRBV28 and TRBJ1-5; 10 bases align to TRBD1. CDR1 and CDR2 from the germline V gene are MDHEN and SYDVKM. This CDR3 contains 14 residues. Unmatched junction bases numbered 7, after V lost 7 bases and J lost 7 bases. The CDR3 loop is CASNSGQGNQPQHF. In nucleotides, the CDR3 is TGTGCCAGCAACTCGGGACAGGGGAACCAGCCCCAGCATTTT. The full variable domain, in which reference TRBV28 and TRBJ1-5 provide the parts outside the CDR3, is DVKVTQSSRYLVKRTGEKVFLECVQDMDHENMFWYRQDPGLGLRLIYFSYDVKMKEKGDIPEGYSVSREKKERFSLILESASTNQTSMYLCASNSGQGNQPQHFGDGTRLSIL.

This chain connects TRBV9 to TRBJ1-1, with D unclear. V dropped 0 bases and J dropped 1 base, with 10 bases sitting between them. Germline V gives CDR1 SGDLS, CDR2 YYNGEE. The CDR3 runs to 15 residues. In nucleotides, the CDR3 is TGTGCCAGCAGCGTAGGAGGGAGAACGAACACTGAAGCTTTCTTT. This encodes CASSVGGRTNTEAFF.

This clone was found a few times. This chain connects TRBV13 to TRBJ2-1, with D possibly TRBD2 on 5 matching bases. V lost 5 bases to trimming and J lost 4 bases, with 21 bases between them. CDR3 size: 17 residues. The V gene's germline CDR1 is PRHDT and CDR2 FYEKMQ (reference sequence). The DNA for the CDR3 is TGTGCCAGCAGCCGATGGGCAGCGGAGGCTGGTTACAATGAGCAGTTCTTC. Its protein product is CASSRWAAEAGYNEQFF.

This chain connects TRBV6-5 to TRBJ1-5; weak D call: TRBD1 (5 bases). The V gene's germline CDR1 is MNHEY and CDR2 SVGAGI. The CDR3 runs to 15 residues. V dropped 0 bases and J dropped 0 bases, with 6 bases sitting between them. CDR3 nucleotide sequence: TGTGCCAGCAGTTACTCAGGGGATAGCAATCAGCCCCAGCATTTT. This gives the protein CASSYSGDSNQPQHF.

This clone was detected only once. The chain has TRBV4-2 and TRBJ2-1, with 9 bases matching TRBD2. The germline CDR1 and CDR2 sequences are LGHNA and YNFKEQ. With 6 bases clipped from V and 2 bases from J, the junction kept 5 bases outside the gene matches. The CDR3 contains 15 residues. The CDR3 bases are TGTGCCAGCAGTTCGGCGGGGGGGGCCTACAATGAGCAGTTCTTC. Its protein is CASSSAGGAYNEQFF.

The V and J genes are TRBV10-3 and TRBJ2-7; 7 bases align to TRBD1. Per the germline V gene, CDR1 is ENHRY and CDR2 is SYGVKD. The CDR3 covers 14 residues. Unmatched junction bases numbered 7, after V lost 6 bases and J lost 2 bases. DNA of the CDR3: TGTGCCATCAGCTTGGACAGGCTCACCTACGAGCAGTACTTC. Its translation is CAISLDRLTYEQYF.